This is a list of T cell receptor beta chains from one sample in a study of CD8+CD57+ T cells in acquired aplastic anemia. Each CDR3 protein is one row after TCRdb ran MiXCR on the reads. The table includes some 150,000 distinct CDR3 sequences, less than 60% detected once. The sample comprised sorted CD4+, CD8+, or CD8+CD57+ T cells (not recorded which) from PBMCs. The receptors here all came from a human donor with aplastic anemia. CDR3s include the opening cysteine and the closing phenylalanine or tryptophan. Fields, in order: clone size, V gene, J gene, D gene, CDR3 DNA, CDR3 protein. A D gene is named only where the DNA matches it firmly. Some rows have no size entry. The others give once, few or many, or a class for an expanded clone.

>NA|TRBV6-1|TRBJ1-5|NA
TGTGCCAGCGGCTCCAGGGAATCGGTGAATCAGCCCCAGCATTTT
CASGSRESVNQPQHF
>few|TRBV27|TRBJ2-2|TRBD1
TGTGCCAGCAGTTTAAATTCAGGGGGCTCGGCCGGGGAGCTGTTTTTT
CASSLNSGGSAGELFF
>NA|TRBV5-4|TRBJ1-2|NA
TGTGCCAGCAGCTTGGAGGAGTATGGCTACACCTTC
CASSLEEYGYTF
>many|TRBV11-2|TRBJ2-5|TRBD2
TGTGCCAGCAGCTTGTGGCTAGCGGGGACTGAGACCCAGTACTTC
CASSLWLAGTETQYF
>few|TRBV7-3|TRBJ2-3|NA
TGTGCCAGCAGCTACCGGGACTTACAGTATTTT
CASSYRDLQYF
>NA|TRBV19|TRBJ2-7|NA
TGTGCCAGTTTGTTTCTTCGGCAGTACTTC
CASLFLRQYF
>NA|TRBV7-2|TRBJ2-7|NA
TGTGCCAGCAGCAAAGAAAGACCGCCCAACGAGCAGTACTTC
CASSKERPPNEQYF
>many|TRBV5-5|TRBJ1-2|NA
TGTGCCAGCAGACACACGGGGGAAAAGGTGGGCTACACCTTC
CASRHTGEKVGYTF
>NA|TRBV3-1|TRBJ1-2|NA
TGTGCCAGCAGCCAGGCAGGGATACGGTTTGGCTACACCTTC
CASSQAGIRFGYTF
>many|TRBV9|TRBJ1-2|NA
TGTGCCAGCAGCGCCCGGGCCTTTAACTATGGCTACACCTTC
CASSARAFNYGYTF
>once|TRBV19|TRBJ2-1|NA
TGTGCCAGTAGAGGTAAGGGGAGTGAGCAGTTCTTC
CASRGKGSEQFF
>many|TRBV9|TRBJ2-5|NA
TGTGCCAGCAGCGTAGCTGAGGGGGGCCGAGAGACCCAGTACTTC
CASSVAEGGRETQYF
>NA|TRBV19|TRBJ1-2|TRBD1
TGTGCCAGTAGTAGTACCGCCACAGGGGGGACCTATGGCTACACCTTC
CASSSTATGGTYGYTF
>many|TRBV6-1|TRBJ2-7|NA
TGTGCCAGCAGTGATACAGGGCCTGGCTACGAGCAGTACTTC
CASSDTGPGYEQYF
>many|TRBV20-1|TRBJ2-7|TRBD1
TGCAGTGCTAGGGGCAGGGGGCTGTCCTACGAGCAGTACTTC
CSARGRGLSYEQYF
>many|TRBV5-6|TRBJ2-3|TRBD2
TGTGCCAGCAGCTCCTTACACCTTAGCGGGGAGGACACAGATACGCAGTATTTT
CASSSLHLSGEDTDTQYF
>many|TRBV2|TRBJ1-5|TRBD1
TGTGCCAGCAGTTGGGACAGGGAATGGAGCAATCAGCCCCAGCATTTT
CASSWDREWSNQPQHF
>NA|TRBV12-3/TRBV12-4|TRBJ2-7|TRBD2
TGTGCCAGCAGTTTCCGGCAGGGACTAGTTCGCGAGCAGTACTTC
CASSFRQGLVREQYF
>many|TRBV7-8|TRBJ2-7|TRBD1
TGTGCCAGCAGCTTAGGGCGACAGGGCCCCTACGAGCAGTACTTC
CASSLGRQGPYEQYF
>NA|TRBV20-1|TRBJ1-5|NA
TGCAGTGCTAGAGGGATAGGGGTTTACCGTCAGCCCCAGCATTTT
CSARGIGVYRQPQHF
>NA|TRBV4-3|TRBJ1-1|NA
TGCGCCAGCAGCCGCGGGGAGGGTTATAACACTGAAGCTTTCTTT
CASSRGEGYNTEAFF
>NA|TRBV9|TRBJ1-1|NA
TGTGCCAACAGCGTAGGAAGCGGTGAAGCTTTCTTT
CANSVGSGEAFF